This T cell receptor beta chain comes out of a study of blood T cell repertoires in COVID-19. Generated by immunoSEQ multiplex PCR, the TCRdb table keeps only in-frame clones and is missing some. The table shows some 300,000 clones, with about 90% occurring only once. Germline CDR1 GTSNPN, CDR2 SVGIG (reference sequence). The V gene lost 1 base and the J gene lost 11 bases, with 17 bases spanning the gap. The CDR3 length is 13 residues. This clonotype was obtained from a woman in her twenties or thirties who had recovered from COVID-19. The specimen sequenced was PBMCs or T cells enriched from blood (not recorded which). This chain uses TRBV30 with TRBJ1-1; D perhaps matches TRBD1 (6 bases). The CDR3: CAWSEGEGDLAFF. In DNA form, the CDR3 reads TGTGCCTGGAGTGAGGGGGAGGGTGACTTGGCTTTCTTT.